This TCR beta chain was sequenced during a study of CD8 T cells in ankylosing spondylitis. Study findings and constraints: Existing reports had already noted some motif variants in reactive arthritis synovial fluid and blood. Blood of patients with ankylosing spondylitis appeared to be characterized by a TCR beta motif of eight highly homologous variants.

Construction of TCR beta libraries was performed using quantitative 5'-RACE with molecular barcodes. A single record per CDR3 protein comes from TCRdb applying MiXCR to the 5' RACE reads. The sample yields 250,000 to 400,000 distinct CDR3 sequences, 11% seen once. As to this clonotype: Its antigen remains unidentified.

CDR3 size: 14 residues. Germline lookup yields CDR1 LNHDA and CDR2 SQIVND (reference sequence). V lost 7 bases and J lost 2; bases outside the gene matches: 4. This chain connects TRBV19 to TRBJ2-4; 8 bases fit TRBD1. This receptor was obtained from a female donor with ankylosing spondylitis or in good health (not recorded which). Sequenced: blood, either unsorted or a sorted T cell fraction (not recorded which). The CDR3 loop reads CASNQGATKNIQYF. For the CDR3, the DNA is TGTGCCAGTAATCAGGGGGCGACCAAAAACATTCAGTACTTC.